This T cell receptor (beta chain) was captured by sequencing in a study of blood T cell repertoires in COVID-19. As for the study in general: Material from acute and convalescent COVID-19 was sourced from the United States, Italy and Spain.

Source study methods: For nucleated cells, counts were estimated from reference gene primer amplification. Clones were read by immunoSEQ multiplex PCR, and TCRdb kept only the in-frame ones, dropping some. The DNA was the basis for D and trimming; V, J and clone size are from that table. The data hold some 80,000 clones, with approximately 89% observed a single time. Seattle researchers signed up patients amid active infection and tracked them longitudinally. The CDR3 length is 15 residues. V was pared by 0 bases and J by 7 bases, with 15 bases between. The germline V gene has CDR1 LGHDT and CDR2 YNNKEL (reference sequence).

V is TRBV3-1 (or the pseudogene TRBV3-2) and J is TRBJ2-5; tentatively, D is TRBD1 (6 bases). Sequencing was performed on peripheral blood. The source is a man between 50 and 59 years old with COVID-19, enrolled during active disease. The CDR3 protein is CASSQDQGNPGTQYF. The CDR3 region has the DNA TGTGCCAGCAGCCAAGATCAGGGGAACCCAGGGACCCAGTACTTC.